The T cell receptor beta chain under discussion was sequenced for a study of long-term antiretroviral therapy in people with HIV. Study-wide findings and caveats: Controls showed broader CDR3 length ranges than did the HIV repertoires.

Germline CDR1 and CDR2: LNHDA and SQIVND (reference sequence). The CDR3 is 14 amino acids. V was pared by 8 bases and J by 4 bases, with 17 bases between. Concerning this clone itself: Its cognate antigen is unknown.

The assay used was immunoSEQ (version v3.0), run at survey level. Sequencing was directed toward roughly 35,000-55,000 T-cell genomes in each sample. The data were produced by immunoSEQ multiplex PCR, yet TCRdb's version contains in-frame clones alone and is incomplete. The sample holds about 36,000 clones, over 75% seen once. Sequenced material: unsorted PBMCs, taken 0.6 years after starting antiretroviral therapy. The receptor comes from a man aged 18 to 30 with HIV. This chain connects TRBV19 to TRBJ1-1; D is perhaps TRBD1 (6 bases). Here the CDR3 reads CASRSTGRRTEAFF. The CDR3 coding sequence is TGTGCCAGTCGATCGACAGGCAGGCGCACTGAAGCTTTCTTT.